These 27 T cell receptor beta chains were all obtained from the same sample, sequenced in a study of blood T cell repertoires in COVID-19. Method: immunoSEQ multiplex PCR; TCRdb's copy keeps in-frame clones and lacks some. The sample carries a few hundred thousand clones, 70% to 90% recorded once. Sequencing was performed on PBMCs or T cells enriched from blood (not recorded which). The receptor set was obtained from a middle-aged man in a cohort exposed to, infected with or recovered from COVID-19 (not recorded which).

The chain employs TRBV5-1 and TRBJ2-3; D gene ambiguous. From germline, CDR1 is SGHRS and CDR2 YFSETQ. V lost 5 bases and J 0 bases, leaving 13 bases between the germline ends. This CDR3 is 15 amino acids long. CDR3 region: CASSLSSTSTDTQYF. The DNA of the CDR3 is TGCGCCAGCAGTCTGTCCTCAACAAGCACAGATACGCAGTATTTT.

The chain is built from TRBV28 and TRBJ1-5; 8 bases match TRBD1. The CDR3 contains 15 residues. CDR1 and CDR2 (germline): MDHEN, SYDVKM. J lost 5 bases, V lost 3 bases, and 6 bases had no gene match. The CDR3 DNA follows: TGTGCCAGCAGTTTCCGGACAGGGAGGGATCAGCCCCAGCATTTT. This codes for CASSFRTGRDQPQHF.

V is TRBV27 and J is TRBJ2-5; perhaps TRBD1 as D (5 bases). V lost 5 bases, J lost 3 bases, and 16 bases lay in between. Germline assignment: CDR1 MNHEY and CDR2 SMNVEV (reference sequence). The CDR3 sequence is 15 residues long. The CDR3 is CASSQMGTGKETQYF. Here the CDR3 DNA reads TGTGCCAGCAGTCAGATGGGAACAGGAAAAGAGACCCAGTACTTC.

This chain connects TRBV11-1 to TRBJ1-1, with D hard to call. V lost 5 bases to trimming and J lost 4 bases, with 14 bases between them. CDR1 is SGHAT, CDR2 FQDESV, per germline (reference sequence). This CDR3 comprises 14 residues. The CDR3 DNA reads TGTGCCAGCAGCACCACACATCCGGGCACTGAAGCTTTCTTT. Its translation: CASSTTHPGTEAFF.

The genes are TRBV6-6 and TRBJ1-1, with D unresolved. V lost 2 bases to trimming and J lost 8 bases, with 9 bases between them. The length of the CDR3 is 12 residues. Germline V gene data show CDR1 as MNHNY and CDR2 as SVGAGI (reference sequence). CDR3: CASSYRLTEAFF. The CDR3 DNA sequence: TGTGCCAGCAGTTACCGCTTGACAGAAGCTTTCTTT.

The chain combines TRBV4-1 with TRBJ2-5; 10 bases map to TRBD2. The germline V gene has CDR1 MGHRA and CDR2 YSYEKL. The CDR3 is 17 amino acids. The V segment lost 1 base and the J segment 3 bases; nucleotides outside the gene matches: 8. The CDR3: CASSQGLAGPGEETQYF. CDR3 DNA: TGCGCCAGCAGCCAAGGACTAGCGGGTCCTGGGGAAGAGACCCAGTACTTC.

This rearrangement joins TRBV24-1 to TRBJ2-1, with D possibly TRBD2 on 5 matching bases. CDR1 KGHDR and CDR2 SFDVKD come from the germline V gene. The CDR3 runs to 15 residues. V was trimmed by 2 bases and J by 10 bases, leaving 17 bases between them. The CDR3 region is CATSDSRRGSDEQFF. CDR3 sequence (DNA): TGTGCCACCAGTGATTCCCGCAGAGGTAGCGACGAGCAGTTCTTC.

The chain uses TRBV10-2 and TRBJ2-7, with a tentative D call TRBD2 (5 bases). V lost 6 bases, J lost 6 bases, and 27 bases lay in between. Per germline, CDR1 WSHSY and CDR2 SAAADI. The CDR3 extends over 17 amino acids. This CDR3 reads CASSRTQGGESLCEQYF. CDR3 coding DNA: TGCGCCAGCAGCCGCACTCAAGGTGGGGAGTCTCTATGCGAGCAGTACTTC.

The CDR3 sequence: CASSGQGAPYEQYF. For the CDR3, the DNA is TGTGCCAGTAGCGGACAGGGGGCCCCTTACGAGCAGTACTTC. This chain joins TRBV19 and TRBJ2-7; 11 bases line up with TRBD1. Per germline, CDR1 LNHDA and CDR2 SQIVND (reference sequence). This CDR3 is built from 14 residues. The ends lost 6 bases at V and 4 bases at J; junction bases unmatched: 5.

This clone was seen just once. V is TRBV3-1 (or the pseudogene TRBV3-2) and J is TRBJ2-6, with D possibly TRBD2 on 5 matching bases. The CDR3 loop spans 15 amino acids. V gave up 1 base and J gave up 2 bases, with 6 bases separating them. Germline V gives CDR1 LGHDT, CDR2 YNNKEL (reference sequence). The CDR3 is CASSQAGTGANVLTF. CDR3 bases: TGTGCCAGCAGCCAAGCGGGAACTGGGGCCAACGTCCTGACTTTC.

The J gene is TRBJ1-1, the V gene TRBV5-1; D perhaps matches TRBD1 (6 bases). The CDR3 is 13 amino acids. In germline, CDR1 is SGHRS, CDR2 YFSETQ. V was pared by 4 bases and J by 5 bases, with 12 bases between. CDR3 amino acids: CASSPGQLTEAFF. For the CDR3, the DNA is TGCGCCAGCAGCCCCGGACAGCTTACTGAAGCTTTCTTT.

V gene TRBV5-1 combines with J gene TRBJ2-1, with 9 bases aligning to TRBD2. The CDR3 is 16 residues long. Germline V gives CDR1 SGHRS, CDR2 YFSETQ. The trim removed 0 bases at V and 2 bases at J, leaving 3 bases unmatched. The CDR3 sequence: CASSLALAGTYNEQFF. DNA for the CDR3: TGCGCCAGCAGCTTGGCCCTAGCGGGGACCTACAATGAGCAGTTCTTC.

This sequence joins TRBV30 and TRBJ2-5; weak D call: TRBD2 (5 bases). Germline lookup yields CDR1 GTSNPN and CDR2 SVGIG (reference sequence). V was cut by 3 bases and J by 0 bases, with 14 bases left in between. This CDR3 has 15 amino acids. The CDR3 loop is CAWRDFATYQETQYF. CDR3 bases: TGTGCCTGGAGGGACTTCGCCACGTACCAAGAGACCCAGTACTTC.

The CDR3 spells CASSSGSLGGYNEQFF. The CDR3, as DNA: TGCGCCAGCAGCTCCGGATCCCTTGGGGGGTACAATGAGCAGTTCTTC. The gene calls are TRBV5-1 and TRBJ2-1; D perhaps matches TRBD2 (6 bases). This CDR3 contains 16 residues. Between the trimmed V and J ends, which lost 3 bases and 4 bases, there was a span of 17 bases. Germline CDR1 and CDR2: SGHRS and YFSETQ.

The rearrangement uses TRBV29-1 and TRBJ1-2; 9 nucleotides match TRBD1. Germline V CDR1 and CDR2: SQVTM, ANQGSEA. Losses at the gene ends were 3 bases for V and 2 bases for J; bases not matched to a gene: 13. The CDR3 sequence is 17 residues long. The CDR3 nucleotides read TGCAGCGTTGATCCCCCTCAAAACAGGGGGCTCAACTATGGCTACACCTTC. This codes for CSVDPPQNRGLNYGYTF.

Only one count was recorded for this clone. The chain couples TRBV28 to TRBJ2-1; TRBD1 matches at 8 bases. This CDR3 has 15 amino acids. The V gene's germline CDR1 is MDHEN and CDR2 SYDVKM. J gave up 7 bases and V 6 bases, and 11 bases lay outside the gene matches. The CDR3 DNA is TGTGCCAGCAGATCCCGGGACAGGATGGCAAATGAGCAGTTCTTC. This codes for CASRSRDRMANEQFF.

This chain links TRBV2 with TRBJ2-1, with 13 bases fitting TRBD2. Germline V lookup: CDR1 SNHLY, CDR2 FYNNEI. The V and J ends lost 5 bases and 2 bases, in that order; junction bases with no gene match: 6. This CDR3 has 17 residues. The CDR3 sequence: CASSRTSGRWTYNEQFF. The DNA of the CDR3 is TGTGCCAGCAGTAGGACTAGCGGGAGATGGACCTACAATGAGCAGTTCTTC.

This sequence joins TRBV28 and TRBJ1-5; perhaps TRBD1 as D (6 bases). Trimming removed 8 bases at V and 0 bases at J, with 14 bases between. The CDR3 has 15 amino acids. Germline loops: CDR1 MDHEN, CDR2 SYDVKM. CDR3 sequence: CASLTGVYSNQPQHF. The CDR3 DNA reads as TGTGCCAGCCTGACAGGCGTCTATAGCAATCAGCCCCAGCATTTT.

The chain is built from TRBV30 and TRBJ1-2; D unclear. The V gene lost 5 bases and the J gene lost 4 bases, with 14 bases spanning the gap. The germline CDR1 and CDR2 sequences are GTSNPN and SVGIG (reference sequence). This CDR3 region has 13 residues. CDR3 amino acids: CAWGRENTYGYTF. The CDR3 nucleotides are TGTGCCTGGGGGCGGGAGAACACCTATGGCTACACCTTC.

The J gene is TRBJ2-7, the V gene TRBV27, with 10 bases that match TRBD1. CDR1 MNHEY and CDR2 SMNVEV come from the germline V gene (reference sequence). The CDR3 covers 15 residues. J gave up 5 bases and V 5 bases, and 9 bases lay outside the gene matches. The CDR3 region has the DNA TGTGCCAGCAGTCCAGCCGGGACAGGGGACGACGAGCAGTACTTC. It translates to CASSPAGTGDDEQYF.

The rearrangement uses TRBV5-1 and TRBJ2-7; the match to TRBD2 covers 7 bases. Germline V CDR1 and CDR2: SGHRS, YFSETQ. Unmatched junction bases numbered 10, after V lost 4 bases and J lost 3 bases. The CDR3 loop spans 15 amino acids. The CDR3 DNA reads TGCGCCAGCAGCCGGGGGGAGGGCCTGGTCTACGAGCAGTACTTC. Its protein product is CASSRGEGLVYEQYF. The full variable domain, with the rest looked up from reference TRBV5-1 and TRBJ2-7, is KAGVTQTPRYLIKTRGQQVTLSCSPISGHRSVSWYQQTPGQGLQFLFEYFSETQRNKGNFPGRFSGRQFSNSRSEMNVSTLELGDSALYLCASSRGEGLVYEQYFGPGTRLTVT.

This chain joins TRBV3-1 (or the pseudogene TRBV3-2) and TRBJ1-6; D is ambiguous. CDR1 LGHDT and CDR2 YNNKEL come from the germline V gene (reference sequence). V shed 1 base and J shed 8 bases, with 6 bases lying between them. The CDR3 has 13 amino acids. The CDR3 reads CASSQGRDSPLHF. CDR3 nucleotides: TGTGCCAGCAGCCAAGGAAGAGATTCACCCCTCCACTTT.

This clone turned up a few times. The J gene is TRBJ1-1, the V gene TRBV5-5, with 7 bases that match TRBD1. The CDR3 is 15 amino acids. V was pared by 0 bases and J by 3 bases, with 5 bases of the junction left unmatched. CDR1 and CDR2 from the germline V gene are SGHKS and YYEKEE (reference sequence). CDR3 bases: TGTGCCAGCAGCTTGGAGGCAGGGGGGTACACTGAAGCTTTCTTT. The encoded protein is CASSLEAGGYTEAFF.

The chain is built from TRBV6-5 and TRBJ2-7, with D possibly TRBD1 on 6 matching bases. Trimming removed 7 bases at V and 2 bases at J, with 18 bases between. The CDR3 extends over 15 amino acids. The germline V gene has CDR1 MNHEY and CDR2 SVGAGI. DNA for the CDR3: TGTGCCAGCACCCTAGGGGGAGAGATCCCCTACGAGCAGTACTTC. Its protein product is CASTLGGEIPYEQYF.

V and J are TRBV2 and TRBJ1-1; 9 bases agree with TRBD1. The CDR3 sequence is 16 residues long. Germline V gives CDR1 SNHLY, CDR2 FYNNEI. V shed 6 bases and J 0 bases; nucleotides not matched to a gene: 8. The CDR3 spells CASRGGQGIMNTEAFF. For the CDR3, the DNA is TGTGCCAGCAGGGGAGGACAGGGGATCATGAACACTGAAGCTTTCTTT.

The rearrangement uses TRBV7-6 and TRBJ2-7, with D possibly being TRBD1 (7 bases). The CDR3 has 16 amino acids. Germline assignment: CDR1 SGHVS and CDR2 FNYEAQ. V was pared by 1 base and J by 6 bases, with 19 bases between. In DNA form, the CDR3 reads TGTGCCAGCAGCTTAGGGGTGGAGGGGGCAGTCCTCGAGCAGTACTTC. Its protein product is CASSLGVEGAVLEQYF.

V and J are TRBV6-1 and TRBJ2-5, with 7 nucleotides matching TRBD2. Germline lookup yields CDR1 MNHNS and CDR2 SASEGT. V was pared by 3 bases and J by 2 bases, with 6 bases of the junction left unmatched. This CDR3 contains 15 residues. CDR3: CASSEWTRSQETQYF. CDR3 nucleotide sequence: TGTGCCAGCAGTGAGTGGACTAGAAGTCAAGAGACCCAGTACTTC.